Sequencing of this TCR beta chain was carried out in a study of T cells in Graves' hyperthyroidism and ophthalmopathy. Study conclusions and caveats: Blood held most thyroid clonotypes expanded above 0.001 frequency. Before onset, by a median of around 6.1 months, the model predicted ophthalmopathy.

The J segment lost 8 bases and the V segment lost 5 bases, leaving 5 bases of the junction unmatched. Germline V gene data show CDR1 as DFQATT and CDR2 as SNEGSKA (reference sequence). This CDR3 is 12 amino acids long. A NOSPECS grade of at least 4, a Clinical Activity Score of at least 3 and duration under 3 months were recorded in ophthalmopathy patients. RNA transcripts provided the source from which TCR beta CDR3 regions were amplified. When the TCR CDR3 underwent first-round RT-PCR, the HTBI primer set was used. Each CDR3 protein is one row after TCRdb ran MiXCR on the multiplex PCR reads. This table holds about 300,000 distinct CDR3 sequences, 15% to 20% found once. Concerning this clonotype: Its specificity is unknown. A read error is possible here, since a much larger clone lies one base away.

V usage is TRBV20-1 and J usage is TRBJ2-1, with TRBD2 matching 8 bases. The sample consisted of blood. This receptor was obtained from a man aged 45-65 years with Graves' ophthalmopathy. CDR3 bases: TGCAGTGCTGGCGGGGGGTTTGATGAGCAGTTCTTC. It translates to CSAGGGFDEQFF.